This T cell receptor (beta chain) was sequenced in a study of blood T cell repertoires in COVID-19. Study context: The study drew acute and convalescent COVID-19 samples from the United States, Italy and Spain.

The CDR3 contains 13 residues. Trimming removed 3 bases from V and 7 bases from J, with 10 bases in between. Original methodology: It was from reference gene primer amplification that nucleated cell counts were estimated. TCRdb's copy holds only in-frame clones and misses some; the assay was immunoSEQ multiplex PCR. D and trimming come from the DNA, and the V and J calls and clone size come from that table. The sample consists of about 130,000 clones, 80% to 90% of them appearing once. The receptor's source is a woman aged 55-70 years with acute or convalescent COVID-19. V is TRBV12-3 or TRBV12-4 and J is TRBJ2-1, with TRBD2 as a possible D gene (5 bases). What was sequenced was peripheral blood. DNA for the CDR3: TGTGCCAGCAGTTTGATACTAGGGAATGAGCAGTTCTTC. Residues: CASSLILGNEQFF.